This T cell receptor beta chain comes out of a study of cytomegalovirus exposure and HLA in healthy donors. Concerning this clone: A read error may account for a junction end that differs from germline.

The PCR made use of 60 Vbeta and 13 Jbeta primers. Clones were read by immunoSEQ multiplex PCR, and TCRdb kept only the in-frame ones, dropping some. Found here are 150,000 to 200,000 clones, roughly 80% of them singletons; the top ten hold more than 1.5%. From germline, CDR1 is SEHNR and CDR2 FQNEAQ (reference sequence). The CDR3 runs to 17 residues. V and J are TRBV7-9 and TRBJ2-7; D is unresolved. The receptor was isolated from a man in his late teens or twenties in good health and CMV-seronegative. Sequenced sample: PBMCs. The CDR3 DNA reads TGTTCCAGCAGCTTAGATCCCCGGTCCGGCGGAACCTACGAGCAGTACTTC. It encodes CSSSLDPRSGGTYEQYF. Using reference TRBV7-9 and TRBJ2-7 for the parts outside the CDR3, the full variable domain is DTGVSQNPRHKITKRGQNVTFRCDPISEHNRLYWYRQTLGQGPEFLTYFQNEAQLEKSRLLSDRFSAERPKGSFSTLEIQRTEQGDSAMYLCSSSLDPRSGGTYEQYFGPGTRLTVT.